This T cell receptor (beta chain) derives from a study of T-cell reconstitution after alpha-beta-depleted transplantation in children. Preparing the TCRbeta library involved the use of unique molecular identifiers. TCRdb reprocessed the PCR reads with MiXCR, giving one entry per CDR3 protein. The data hold 450,000 to 600,000 distinct CDR3 sequences, with about 30% observed a single time. Trimming at V came to 4 bases and at J to 6 bases, leaving 6 bases not matched to a gene. This CDR3 spans 15 amino acids. Germline-derived CDR1 and CDR2 are SGHTA and FQGNSA. The sample was PBMCs from the stem cell graft donor, taken from the stem cell graft. The rearrangement joins TRBV7-2 to TRBJ2-1, with 10 bases aligning to TRBD2. This clonotype originated in a human donor who donated a stem cell graft to a child with aplastic anemia. CDR3 residues: CASSSKREGANEQFF. The CDR3 DNA follows: TGTGCCAGCAGCTCGAAGCGGGAGGGTGCCAATGAGCAGTTCTTC.